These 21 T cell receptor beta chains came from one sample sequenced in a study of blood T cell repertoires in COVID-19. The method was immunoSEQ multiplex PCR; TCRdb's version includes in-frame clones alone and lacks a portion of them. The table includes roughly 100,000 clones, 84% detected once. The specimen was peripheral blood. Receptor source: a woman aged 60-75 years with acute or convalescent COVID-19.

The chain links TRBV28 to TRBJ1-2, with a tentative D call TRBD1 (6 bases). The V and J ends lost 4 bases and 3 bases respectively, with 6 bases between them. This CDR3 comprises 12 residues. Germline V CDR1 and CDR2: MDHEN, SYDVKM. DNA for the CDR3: TGTGCCAGCAGTTCAGGGGACTATGGCTACACCTTC. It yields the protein CASSSGDYGYTF.

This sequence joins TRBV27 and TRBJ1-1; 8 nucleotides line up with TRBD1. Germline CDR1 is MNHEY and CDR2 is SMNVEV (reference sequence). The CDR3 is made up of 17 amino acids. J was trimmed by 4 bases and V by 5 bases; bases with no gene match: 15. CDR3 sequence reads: CASSAVVYDRGGTEAFF. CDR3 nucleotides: TGTGCCAGCAGTGCCGTTGTTTACGACAGGGGTGGCACTGAAGCTTTCTTT.

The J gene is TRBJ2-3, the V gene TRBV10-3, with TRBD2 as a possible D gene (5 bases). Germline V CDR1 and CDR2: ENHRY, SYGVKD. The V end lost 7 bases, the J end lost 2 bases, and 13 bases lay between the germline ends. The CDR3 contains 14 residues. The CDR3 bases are TGTGCCATCAATGTAGGGCTAGCCACAGATACGCAGTATTTT. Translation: CAINVGLATDTQYF.

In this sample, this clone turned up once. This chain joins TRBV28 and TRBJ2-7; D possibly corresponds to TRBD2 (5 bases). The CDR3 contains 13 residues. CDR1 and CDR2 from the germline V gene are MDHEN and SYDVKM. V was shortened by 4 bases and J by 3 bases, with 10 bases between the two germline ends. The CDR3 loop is CASSYGRDYEQYF. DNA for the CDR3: TGTGCCAGCAGTTACGGCCGGGACTACGAGCAGTACTTC.

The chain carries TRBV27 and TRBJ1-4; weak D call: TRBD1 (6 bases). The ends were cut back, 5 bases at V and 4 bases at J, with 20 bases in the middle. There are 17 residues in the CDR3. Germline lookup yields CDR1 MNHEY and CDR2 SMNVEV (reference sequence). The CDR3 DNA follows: TGTGCCAGCAGTCCCGGACGAGGGACAAGGGGTAATGAAAAACTGTTTTTT. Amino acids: CASSPGRGTRGNEKLFF.

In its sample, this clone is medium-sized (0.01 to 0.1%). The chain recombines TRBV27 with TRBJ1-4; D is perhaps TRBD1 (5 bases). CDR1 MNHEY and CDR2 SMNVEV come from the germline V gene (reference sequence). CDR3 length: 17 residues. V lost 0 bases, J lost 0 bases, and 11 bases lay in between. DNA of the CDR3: TGTGCCAGCAGTTTATCGCACACGACAGCAACTAATGAAAAACTGTTTTTT. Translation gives CASSLSHTTATNEKLFF.

The CDR3 DNA reads TGTGCCAGCTCCCCTAGCGGAAGCACAGATACGCAGTATTTT. Translated, it gives CASSPSGSTDTQYF. V and J are TRBV28 and TRBJ2-3; 7 bases agree with TRBD2. Germline loops: CDR1 MDHEN, CDR2 SYDVKM. The CDR3 extends over 14 amino acids. Trimming took 8 bases from V and 0 from J; bases not matched to a gene: 5.

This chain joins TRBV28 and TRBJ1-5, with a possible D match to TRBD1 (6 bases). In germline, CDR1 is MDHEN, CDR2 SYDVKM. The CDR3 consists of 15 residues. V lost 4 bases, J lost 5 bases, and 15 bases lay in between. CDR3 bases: TGTGCCAGCAGTTCCCCCTCCCAGGGGTATCAGCCCCAGCATTTT. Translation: CASSSPSQGYQPQHF.

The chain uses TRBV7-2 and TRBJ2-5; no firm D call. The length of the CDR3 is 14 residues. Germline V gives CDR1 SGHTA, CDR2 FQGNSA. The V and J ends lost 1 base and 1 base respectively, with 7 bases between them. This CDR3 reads CASSLVHFQETQYF. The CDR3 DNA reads TGTGCCAGCAGCTTAGTTCACTTCCAAGAGACCCAGTACTTC.

This CDR3 reads CASSLGDIHSGNTIYF. The DNA of the CDR3 is TGCGCCAGCAGCTTGGGTGACATCCACTCTGGAAACACCATATATTTT. The chain couples TRBV5-1 to TRBJ1-3; D is ambiguous. The V end was cut by 0 bases, the J end by 0 bases, with 10 bases between. The germline V gene encodes CDR1 SGHRS and CDR2 YFSETQ. This CDR3 comprises 16 residues.

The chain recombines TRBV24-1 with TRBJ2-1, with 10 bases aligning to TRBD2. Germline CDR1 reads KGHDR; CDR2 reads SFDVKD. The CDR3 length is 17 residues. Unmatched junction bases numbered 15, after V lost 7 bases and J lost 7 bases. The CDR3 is CATSPKLAGGPSNEQFF. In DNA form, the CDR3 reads TGTGCCACCAGCCCAAAATTAGCGGGAGGCCCTAGTAATGAGCAGTTCTTC.

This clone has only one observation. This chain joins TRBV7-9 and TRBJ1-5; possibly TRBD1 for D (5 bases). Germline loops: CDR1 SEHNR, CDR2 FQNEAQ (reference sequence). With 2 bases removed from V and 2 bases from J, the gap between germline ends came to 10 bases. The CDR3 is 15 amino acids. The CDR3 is CASSLWGVGNQPQHF. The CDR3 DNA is TGTGCCAGCAGCTTATGGGGGGTGGGCAATCAGCCCCAGCATTTT.

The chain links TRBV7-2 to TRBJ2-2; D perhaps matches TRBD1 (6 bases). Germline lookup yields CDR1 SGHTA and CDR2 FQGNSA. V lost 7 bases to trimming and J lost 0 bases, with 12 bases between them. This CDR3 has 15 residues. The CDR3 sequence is CASTRGPANTGELFF. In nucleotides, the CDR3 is TGTGCCAGCACCAGGGGTCCTGCGAACACCGGGGAGCTGTTTTTT.

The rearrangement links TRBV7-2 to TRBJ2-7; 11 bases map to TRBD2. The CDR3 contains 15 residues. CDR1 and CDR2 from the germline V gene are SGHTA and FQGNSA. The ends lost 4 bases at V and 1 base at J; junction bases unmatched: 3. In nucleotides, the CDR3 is TGTGCCAGCAGCTCCGGACTAGCGGGTTCCTACGAGCAGTACTTC. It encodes CASSSGLAGSYEQYF.

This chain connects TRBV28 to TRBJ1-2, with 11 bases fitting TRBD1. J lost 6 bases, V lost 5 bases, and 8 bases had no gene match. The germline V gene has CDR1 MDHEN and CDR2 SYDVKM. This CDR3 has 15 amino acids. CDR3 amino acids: CASSTRDRGIHGYTF. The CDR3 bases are TGTGCCAGCAGTACTCGGGACAGGGGGATTCATGGCTACACCTTC.

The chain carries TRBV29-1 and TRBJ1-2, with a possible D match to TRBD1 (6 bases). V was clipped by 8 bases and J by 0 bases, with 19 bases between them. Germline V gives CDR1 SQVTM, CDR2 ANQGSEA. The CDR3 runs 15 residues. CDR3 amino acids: CSTEGVGSSNYGYTF. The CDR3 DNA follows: TGCAGCACTGAGGGGGTTGGCAGCTCTAACTATGGCTACACCTTC.

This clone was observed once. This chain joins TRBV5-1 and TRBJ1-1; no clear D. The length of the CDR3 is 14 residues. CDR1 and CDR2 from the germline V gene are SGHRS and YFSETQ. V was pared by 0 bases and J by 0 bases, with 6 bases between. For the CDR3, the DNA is TGCGCCAGCAGCTTGGCTGCAGTGAACACTGAAGCTTTCTTT. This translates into CASSLAAVNTEAFF.

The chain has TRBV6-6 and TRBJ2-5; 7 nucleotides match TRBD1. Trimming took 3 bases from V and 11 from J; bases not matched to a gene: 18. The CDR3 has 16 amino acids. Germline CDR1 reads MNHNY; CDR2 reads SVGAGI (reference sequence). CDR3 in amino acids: CASSYSDRVEGREQYF. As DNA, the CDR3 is TGTGCCAGCAGTTATTCCGACAGGGTTGAAGGAAGGGAACAGTACTTC.

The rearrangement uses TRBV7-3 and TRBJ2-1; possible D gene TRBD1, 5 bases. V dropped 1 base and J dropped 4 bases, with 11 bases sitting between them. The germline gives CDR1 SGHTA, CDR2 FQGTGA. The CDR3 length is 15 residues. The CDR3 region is CASSLRQSLYNEQFF. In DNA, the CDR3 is TGTGCCAGCAGCTTAAGACAGAGTCTATACAATGAGCAGTTCTTC. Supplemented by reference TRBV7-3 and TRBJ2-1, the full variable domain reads GAGVSQTPSNKVTEKGKYVELRCDPISGHTALYWYRQSLGQGPEFLIYFQGTGAADDSGLPNDRFFAVRPEGSVSTLKIQRTERGDSAVYLCASSLRQSLYNEQFFGPGTRLTVL.

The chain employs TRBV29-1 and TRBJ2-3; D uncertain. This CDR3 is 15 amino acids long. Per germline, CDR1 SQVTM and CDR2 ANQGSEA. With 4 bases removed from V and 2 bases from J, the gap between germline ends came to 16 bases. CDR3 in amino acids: CSVANYPTSTDTQYF. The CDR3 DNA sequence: TGCAGCGTTGCAAACTACCCCACATCCACAGATACGCAGTATTTT.

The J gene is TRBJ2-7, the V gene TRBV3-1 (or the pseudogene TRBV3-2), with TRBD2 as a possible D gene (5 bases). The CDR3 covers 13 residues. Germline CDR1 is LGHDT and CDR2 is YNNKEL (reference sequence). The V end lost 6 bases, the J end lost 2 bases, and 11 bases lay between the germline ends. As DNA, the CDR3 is TGTGCCAGCAGAAGCGGCCCCCCCTACGAGCAGTACTTC. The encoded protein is CASRSGPPYEQYF.